What follows are 25 T cell receptor beta chains derived from one specimen sequenced in a study of response to subunit inactivated influenza vaccine. Each CDR3 protein gets one entry after TCRdb re-called the RT-PCR reads with MiXCR. The sample contains around 790,000 distinct CDR3 sequences, about 20% of which appear only once. The source was PBMCs from blood, collected approximately 5 days after vaccination. The receptors originated from a man aged 50-60 years who received an inactivated influenza vaccine.

The chain uses TRBV11-2 and TRBJ2-7; 9 bases match TRBD1. Germline V lookup: CDR1 SGHAT, CDR2 FQNNGV. This CDR3 region has 16 residues. V was clipped by 1 base and J by 2 bases; unmatched bases: 6. CDR3 in DNA: TGTGCCAGCAGCTTAGTACCGGGACAGGGAGCCTACGAGCAGTACTTC. It translates to CASSLVPGQGAYEQYF.

The table lists this clonotype with a few counts. V is TRBV5-1 and J is TRBJ2-7, with D maybe TRBD1 (6 bases). Trimming left V 0 bases short and J 0 bases short, with 13 bases between. Per germline, CDR1 SGHRS and CDR2 YFSETQ. This CDR3 has 16 amino acids. CDR3 DNA: TGCGCCAGCAGCTTGGCCTCAGGGGCCCCCTCCTACGAGCAGTACTTC. Its protein product is CASSLASGAPSYEQYF.

This clonotype was seen a few times. This chain connects TRBV5-1 to TRBJ1-1, with D perhaps matching TRBD1 (5 bases). Germline CDR1 is SGHRS and CDR2 is YFSETQ. CDR3 size: 12 residues. Trimming removed 2 bases from V and 6 bases from J, with 8 bases in between. The CDR3 DNA sequence: TGCGCCAGCAGCTTAGGGGCTTCTGAAGCTTTCTTT. Translating gives CASSLGASEAFF.

The V gene is TRBV20-1, the J gene TRBJ2-1; 9 positions match TRBD2. V was pared by 3 bases and J by 6 bases, with 6 bases of the junction left unmatched. The CDR3 has 14 amino acids. The V gene's germline CDR1 is DFQATT and CDR2 SNEGSKA (reference sequence). The CDR3 is CSASSSGEINEQFF. Here the CDR3 DNA reads TGCAGTGCTAGTTCTAGCGGGGAGATCAATGAGCAGTTCTTC.

The chain is built from TRBV7-9 and TRBJ2-7; D gene uncertain. CDR3 length: 12 amino acids. V was pared by 0 bases and J by 5 bases, with 5 bases between. From germline, CDR1 is SEHNR and CDR2 FQNEAQ (reference sequence). The CDR3: CASSLALHEQYF. The CDR3 DNA reads TGTGCCAGCAGCTTAGCGCTCCACGAGCAGTACTTC.

This clonotype has more than one count but fewer than ten. This chain links TRBV6-2 or TRBV6-3 with TRBJ2-1; TRBD2 matches 7 bases. The germline gives CDR1 MNHEY, CDR2 SVGEGT. The CDR3 covers 10 residues. V shed 9 bases, J shed 10 bases, and the junction held 3 bases outside the gene matches. The CDR3 DNA reads as TGTGCCAGTTGGGGGGGGGAGCAGTTCTTC. It yields the protein CASWGGEQFF.

This clonotype was observed a handful of times. This chain uses TRBV5-1 with TRBJ2-5; D gene ambiguous. The germline gives CDR1 SGHRS, CDR2 YFSETQ. With 2 bases removed from V and 1 base from J, the gap between germline ends came to 12 bases. This CDR3 comprises 15 residues. CDR3 DNA sequence: TGCGCCAGCAGCTTCCCCGTGACGGGCCAAGAGACCCAGTACTTC. Its translation: CASSFPVTGQETQYF.

The gene calls are TRBV19 and TRBJ2-1; 8 bases are a match to TRBD2. V was pared by 2 bases and J by 7 bases, with 4 bases of the junction left unmatched. The V gene's germline CDR1 is LNHDA and CDR2 SQIVND (reference sequence). This CDR3 comprises 14 residues. Here the CDR3 reads CASSITGGPNEQFF. Here the CDR3 DNA reads TGTGCCAGTAGTATAACGGGAGGGCCTAATGAGCAGTTCTTC.

The chain carries TRBV3-1 and TRBJ1-2; TRBD1 matches 10 bases. The CDR3 is 15 residues long. V was pared by 4 bases and J by 1 base, with 3 bases of the junction left unmatched. Germline V gives CDR1 LGHDT, CDR2 YNNKEL (reference sequence). CDR3 residues: CASSRTGGLNYGYTF. CDR3 nucleotides: TGTGCCAGCAGCCGGACAGGGGGTCTTAACTATGGCTACACCTTC.

This clonotype showed up many times. The chain joins TRBV4-3 to TRBJ1-1; D is unresolved. This CDR3 comprises 19 residues. Germline-derived CDR1 and CDR2 are LGHNA and YSLEER. V shed 2 bases and J shed 1 base, with 23 bases lying between them. CDR3: CASSQCVASTGDQNTEAFF. In nucleotides, the CDR3 is TGCGCCAGCAGCCAATGTGTCGCATCGACTGGAGACCAGAACACTGAAGCTTTCTTT.

This clonotype came up a few times. J is TRBJ2-5 and V is TRBV20-1; weak D call: TRBD1 (5 bases). Germline V gives CDR1 DFQATT, CDR2 SNEGSKA (reference sequence). The V gene lost 0 bases and the J gene lost 4 bases, with 12 bases spanning the gap. This CDR3 region has 14 residues. CDR3 amino acids: CSARDLDRTETQYF. The CDR3 nucleotides read TGCAGTGCTAGAGATCTAGACAGAACAGAGACCCAGTACTTC.

This clonotype showed up just a few times. The chain couples TRBV12-3 or TRBV12-4 to TRBJ1-6; no reliable D call. This CDR3 is built from 13 residues. V was shortened by 3 bases and J by 10 bases, with 10 bases between the two germline ends. CDR3: CASSFASGSPLHF. CDR3 DNA sequence: TGTGCCAGCAGTTTCGCGTCGGGGTCACCCCTCCACTTT.

Notes on this clonotype: At one end the junction does not follow the germline gene, possibly because of a read error. The chain links TRBV20-1 to TRBJ2-7, with 8 bases matching TRBD1. The CDR3 runs to 15 residues. Germline CDR1 reads DFQATT; CDR2 reads SNEGSKA (reference sequence). The CDR3 is CCARPGQESSYEQYF. CDR3 nucleotides: TGCTGTGCTAGACCGGGACAGGAGAGCTCCTACGAGCAGTACTTC.

This clonotype was seen a handful of times. The rearrangement links TRBV20-1 to TRBJ2-1; 10 bases match TRBD2. V shed 1 base and J 10 bases; nucleotides not matched to a gene: 7. The CDR3 totals 14 residues. CDR1 and CDR2 from the germline V gene are DFQATT and SNEGSKA (reference sequence). CDR3 nucleotide sequence: TGCAGTGCTAGAGCTCTAGCGGGGGCCCGGGAGCAGTTCTTC. Translated: CSARALAGAREQFF.

The rearrangement links TRBV5-1 to TRBJ2-5; 10 nucleotides match TRBD1. Per the germline V gene, CDR1 is SGHRS and CDR2 is YFSETQ. This CDR3 region has 14 residues. Losses at the gene ends were 4 bases for V and 5 bases for J; bases not matched to a gene: 5. CDR3 amino acids: CASSADRGDETQYF. DNA of the CDR3: TGCGCCAGCAGCGCGGACAGGGGGGATGAGACCCAGTACTTC.

The chain carries TRBV6-1 and TRBJ2-3; 8 nucleotides match TRBD2. Germline CDR1 reads MNHNS; CDR2 reads SASEGT. J gave up 3 bases and V 1 base, and 3 bases lay outside the gene matches. The CDR3 covers 15 residues. The CDR3 is CASSEGTSFTDTQYF. DNA of the CDR3: TGTGCCAGCAGTGAAGGGACTAGCTTTACAGATACGCAGTATTTT.

In this sample, this clonotype turned up a few times. The J gene is TRBJ2-1, the V gene TRBV20-1, with unresolved D. This CDR3 comprises 14 residues. V lost 3 bases and J lost 0, with 9 bases in between. Germline V CDR1 and CDR2: DFQATT, SNEGSKA (reference sequence). CDR3: CSASWRSSYNEQFF. In DNA, the CDR3 is TGCAGTGCTAGTTGGCGGAGCTCCTACAATGAGCAGTTCTTC.

This clonotype was counted ten times or more. The rearrangement links TRBV9 to TRBJ2-7; the match to TRBD1 covers 9 bases. Trimming cost V 5 bases and J 4 bases; bases outside gene matches: 7. Germline V lookup: CDR1 SGDLS, CDR2 YYNGEE. The CDR3 spans 14 residues. The CDR3 spells CASSVGQGGYEQYF. The DNA for the CDR3 is TGTGCCAGCAGTGTGGGACAGGGAGGGTACGAGCAGTACTTC.

This clonotype was counted at least ten times. V gene TRBV4-2 combines with J gene TRBJ2-3; 12 bases are a match to TRBD2. J gave up 0 bases and V 4 bases, and 11 bases lay outside the gene matches. CDR3 length: 19 amino acids. The germline gives CDR1 LGHNA, CDR2 YNFKEQ. The CDR3 DNA reads as TGTGCCAGCAGCCCAAGATTTGGACTAGCGGGGACTAGCACAGATACGCAGTATTTT. Translating it yields CASSPRFGLAGTSTDTQYF.

This clonotype occurred a few times. The genes are TRBV30 and TRBJ1-2; TRBD1 matches 7 bases. The CDR3 runs to 13 residues. V was clipped by 6 bases and J by 5 bases; unmatched bases: 9. Germline V lookup: CDR1 GTSNPN, CDR2 SVGIG (reference sequence). CDR3 in amino acids: CACETGERYGYTF. CDR3 in DNA: TGTGCCTGCGAAACAGGGGAGAGATATGGCTACACCTTC.

The chain is built from TRBV20-1 and TRBJ1-5, with 9 bases identical to TRBD1. Germline V gene data show CDR1 as DFQATT and CDR2 as SNEGSKA (reference sequence). This CDR3 spans 13 amino acids. J was trimmed by 6 bases and V by 4 bases; bases with no gene match: 4. The CDR3 coding sequence is TGCAGTGCTAAGACAGGGGGTTCTCAGCCCCAGCATTTT. Translating it yields CSAKTGGSQPQHF.

Only a few counts were recorded for this clonotype. Here the CDR3 reads CASSLDSVSYNEQFF. CDR3 coding DNA: TGTGCCAGCAGCTTGGACAGCGTCTCCTACAATGAGCAGTTCTTC. This chain joins TRBV5-8 and TRBJ2-1; D unresolved. The germline gives CDR1 SGHTS, CDR2 YDEGEE. The CDR3 contains 15 residues. V was clipped by 0 bases and J by 0 bases, with 7 bases between them.

This sequence joins TRBV20-1 and TRBJ2-1, with 14 bases matching TRBD2. The length of the CDR3 is 16 residues. Germline CDR1 is DFQATT and CDR2 is SNEGSKA (reference sequence). V was clipped by 6 bases and J by 2 bases; unmatched bases: 6. The CDR3 coding sequence is TGCAGTGCCAGATGGGGACTAGCGGGAGCCTACAATGAGCAGTTCTTC. Translation gives CSARWGLAGAYNEQFF.

The count of this clonotype is one. This rearrangement joins TRBV4-3 to TRBJ2-1, with D perhaps TRBD2 (5 bases). The CDR3 contains 13 residues. The germline V and J ends were trimmed by 2 bases and 7 bases, with 9 bases remaining between them. CDR1 and CDR2 from the germline V gene are LGHNA and YSLEER. The CDR3 here is CASSQLLDNEQFF. Here the CDR3 DNA reads TGCGCCAGCAGCCAATTACTAGATAATGAGCAGTTCTTC.

This chain uses TRBV7-9 with TRBJ2-5, with 8 nucleotides matching TRBD2. There are 14 residues in the CDR3. J gave up 5 bases and V 8 bases, and 10 bases lay outside the gene matches. The germline CDR1 and CDR2 sequences are SEHNR and FQNEAQ (reference sequence). The CDR3, as DNA: TGTGCCAGCCATCGGGAGGGGCCGAGGGAGACCCAGTACTTC. Its translation is CASHREGPRETQYF.